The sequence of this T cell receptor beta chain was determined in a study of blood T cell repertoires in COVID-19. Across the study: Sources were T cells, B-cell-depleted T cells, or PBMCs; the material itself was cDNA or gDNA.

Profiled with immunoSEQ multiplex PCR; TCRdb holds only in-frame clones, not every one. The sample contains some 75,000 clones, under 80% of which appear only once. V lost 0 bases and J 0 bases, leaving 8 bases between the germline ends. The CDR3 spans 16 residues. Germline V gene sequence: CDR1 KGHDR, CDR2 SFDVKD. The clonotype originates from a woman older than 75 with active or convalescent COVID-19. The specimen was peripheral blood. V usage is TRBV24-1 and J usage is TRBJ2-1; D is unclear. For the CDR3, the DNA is TGTGCCACCAGTGATTTGGCAGGAAGCTCCTACAATGAGCAGTTCTTC. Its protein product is CATSDLAGSSYNEQFF.